A single sample gave rise to the 14 T cell receptor beta chains below, sequenced in a study of T cells after yellow fever vaccination. TCRdb re-analysed the 5' RACE reads in MiXCR, keeping a single row per CDR3 protein. The sample holds about 300,000 distinct CDR3 sequences, around 7.3% seen once. Sample: PBMCs, taken roughly seven weeks after the first yellow fever vaccination. The source is a man between 18 and 29 years old who received the YFV17D yellow fever vaccine.

The chain links TRBV7-2 to TRBJ2-5, with 8 bases fitting TRBD2. V shed 4 bases and J 3 bases; nucleotides not matched to a gene: 7. The CDR3 covers 15 residues. Germline V gene lookup returns CDR1 SGHTA and CDR2 FQGNSA. In nucleotides, the CDR3 is TGTGCCAGCAGCTACTTAGCGGGGCCGGAAGAGACCCAGTACTTC. It specifies CASSYLAGPEETQYF.

There are a few counts of this clonotype. The chain combines TRBV6-2 or TRBV6-3 with TRBJ1-2, with D perhaps TRBD1 (5 bases). The CDR3 sequence is 14 residues long. Germline V gene data show CDR1 as MNHEY and CDR2 as SVGEGT. V dropped 2 bases and J dropped 2 bases, with 9 bases sitting between them. CDR3 loop: CASSYARQNYGYTF. The CDR3 DNA is TGTGCCAGCAGTTACGCCCGACAGAACTATGGCTACACCTTC.

This clonotype showed up just a few times. The chain couples TRBV6-2 or TRBV6-3 to TRBJ1-6; TRBD1 aligns across 9 bases. The CDR3 contains 15 residues. CDR1 MNHEY and CDR2 SVGEGT come from the germline V gene. V dropped 4 bases and J dropped 6; count of bases not matched to a gene: 4. As DNA, the CDR3 is TGTGCCAGCAGTTTCGACAGGGGGTTTAATTCACCCCTCCACTTT. Protein sequence: CASSFDRGFNSPLHF.

This clonotype has ten or more counts. V gene TRBV20-1 combines with J gene TRBJ2-1; D is unresolved. The CDR3 spans 12 residues. Germline V gene lookup returns CDR1 DFQATT and CDR2 SNEGSKA (reference sequence). The V end was cut by 6 bases, the J end by 4 bases, with 10 bases between. CDR3 nucleotides: TGCAGTGCGGAAACCAATTACAATGAGCAGTTCTTC. It yields the protein CSAETNYNEQFF.

In this sample, this clonotype turned up a few times. The V call is TRBV5-5, the J call TRBJ2-4; the D gene is possibly TRBD2 (6 bases). This CDR3 spans 13 amino acids. V shed 0 bases and J shed 13 bases, with 14 bases lying between them. Germline values: CDR1 SGHKS, CDR2 YYEKEE (reference sequence). For the CDR3, the DNA is TGTGCCAGCAGCTTGGCAGGAGGGGCTAGACAGTACTTC. It codes for CASSLAGGARQYF.

This clonotype was observed many times. The rearrangement links TRBV27 to TRBJ1-3, with unresolved D. Trimming cost V 2 bases and J 0 bases, with 2 bases left between them. The germline V gene encodes CDR1 MNHEY and CDR2 SMNVEV (reference sequence). The length of the CDR3 is 13 residues. The CDR3 protein is CASSLTSGNTIYF. The CDR3, as DNA: TGTGCCAGCAGTTTAACCTCTGGAAACACCATATATTTT.

This clonotype has only a few counts. The CDR3 DNA reads TGTGCCAGCAGGAGGGGGGTAGATCAGCCCCAGCATTTT. Its translation: CASRRGVDQPQHF. The chain employs TRBV12-3 or TRBV12-4 and TRBJ1-5, with D possibly TRBD1 on 6 matching bases. The CDR3 covers 13 residues. V was shortened by 6 bases and J by 5 bases, with 11 bases between the two germline ends.

The rearrangement links TRBV7-2 to TRBJ2-3; D uncertain. Germline-derived CDR1 and CDR2 are SGHTA and FQGNSA. V gave up 4 bases and J gave up 8 bases, with 7 bases separating them. The CDR3 extends over 11 amino acids. CDR3 region: CASSSGATQYF. The DNA for the CDR3 is TGTGCCAGCAGCTCAGGTGCTACGCAGTATTTT. Combining the CDR3 with reference TRBV7-2 and TRBJ2-3 gives the whole variable domain GAGVSQSPSNKVTEKGKDVELRCDPISGHTALYWYRQSLGQGLEFLIYFQGNSAPDKSGLPSDRFSAERTGGSVSTLTIQRTQQEDSAVYLCASSSGATQYFGPGTRLTVL.

This clonotype has just a few counts. This chain connects TRBV20-1 to TRBJ2-1; D is uncertain. Trimming cost V 3 bases and J 6 bases, with 12 bases left between them. This CDR3 has 13 amino acids. The V gene's germline CDR1 is DFQATT and CDR2 SNEGSKA (reference sequence). CDR3 amino acids: CSARNHGSNEQFF. DNA of the CDR3: TGCAGTGCTAGGAATCATGGGTCCAATGAGCAGTTCTTC.

The chain carries TRBV4-3 and TRBJ2-3; no clear D. This CDR3 region has 15 residues. The V end lost 4 bases, the J end lost 1 base, and 12 bases lay between the germline ends. Germline CDR1 and CDR2: LGHNA and YSLEER. The CDR3 protein is CASSPGLHGTDTQYF. The CDR3 DNA reads TGCGCCAGCAGCCCCGGCCTACATGGCACAGATACGCAGTATTTT.

This clonotype was detected a few times. This chain connects TRBV6-5 to TRBJ2-5; 10 bases match TRBD1. V was clipped by 6 bases and J by 5 bases; unmatched bases: 9. The CDR3 is 15 residues long. Looked up from germline, CDR1 is MNHEY and CDR2 is SVGAGI. The DNA of the CDR3 is TGTGCCAGCAGACGACAGGGGGCGACGGGGGAGACCCAGTACTTC. This sequence encodes CASRRQGATGETQYF.

This clonotype appeared once. The V gene is TRBV27, the J gene TRBJ1-1, with TRBD1 matching 8 bases. The CDR3 loop spans 14 amino acids. From germline, CDR1 is MNHEY and CDR2 SMNVEV (reference sequence). The J segment lost 1 base and the V segment lost 6 bases, leaving 4 bases of the junction unmatched. This chain's CDR3 is CASRDGTGNTEAFF. The CDR3 nucleotides read TGTGCCAGCAGGGACGGGACAGGGAACACTGAAGCTTTCTTT.

The chain joins TRBV5-1 to TRBJ2-2; D is possibly TRBD1 or TRBD2 (6 bases each). CDR3 length: 16 residues. The germline V and J ends were trimmed by 3 bases and 5 bases, with 17 bases remaining between them. Germline V gives CDR1 SGHRS, CDR2 YFSETQ. The DNA for the CDR3 is TGCGCCAGCAGCTACCGCGGGGCAGGGGCAACCGGGGAGCTGTTTTTT. Its translation: CASSYRGAGATGELFF.

This clonotype was seen ten or more times. The chain combines TRBV3-1 with TRBJ2-3; no clear D. Germline loops: CDR1 LGHDT, CDR2 YNNKEL (reference sequence). Trimming took off 3 bases at V and 0 bases at J, with 4 bases between the two ends. This CDR3 has 13 amino acids. CDR3 bases: TGTGCCAGCAGCCACTTGAGCACAGATACGCAGTATTTT. Residues: CASSHLSTDTQYF.